A single sample gave rise to the 29 T cell receptor beta chains below, sequenced in a study of OX40 agonist ivuxolimab in advanced cancers. Clones were read by immunoSEQ multiplex PCR, and TCRdb kept only the in-frame ones, dropping some. The data show about 36,000 clones, around 77% seen once. Sequenced here: CD4+ or CD8+ T cells sorted from blood, sampled in a trial of the OX40 agonist ivuxolimab. The receptors were gathered from an adult with an advanced solid tumor such as melanoma, head and neck, liver or kidney cancer.

J is TRBJ2-5 and V is TRBV20-1, with D uncertain. Trimming took off 5 bases at V and 8 bases at J, with 6 bases between the two ends. The CDR3 covers 9 residues. CDR1 is DFQATT, CDR2 SNEGSKA, per germline (reference sequence). The CDR3 sequence: CSAGSTQYF. The CDR3 nucleotides read TGCAGTGCTGGGTCTACCCAGTACTTC.

V and J are TRBV6-5 and TRBJ2-2; the match to TRBD1 covers 10 bases. There are 13 residues in the CDR3. The germline V gene encodes CDR1 MNHEY and CDR2 SVGAGI. V was pared by 8 bases and J by 5 bases, with 2 bases of the junction left unmatched. The CDR3 DNA is TGTGCCAGCCGGACAGGGGGAACCGGGGAGCTGTTTTTT. Amino acid sequence: CASRTGGTGELFF.

The chain is built from TRBV5-6 and TRBJ2-5; D might be TRBD2 (5 bases). CDR1 is SGHDT, CDR2 YYEEEE, per germline. Trimming pared 5 bases from V and 4 bases from J, leaving 18 bases between. CDR3 length: 15 amino acids. CDR3 residues: CASRPDPGFGETQYF. The CDR3 DNA reads as TGTGCCAGCAGACCGGACCCGGGGTTCGGAGAGACCCAGTACTTC.

This clone is medium-sized by share. The rearrangement uses TRBV7-9 and TRBJ1-4, with TRBD1 matching 7 bases. CDR1 SEHNR and CDR2 FQNEAQ come from the germline V gene (reference sequence). The CDR3 sequence is 12 residues long. The V and J ends lost 1 base and 12 bases, in that order; junction bases with no gene match: 2. The CDR3: CASSLEGAELFF. In DNA, the CDR3 is TGTGCCAGCAGCTTAGAGGGGGCGGAACTGTTTTTT.

The chain carries TRBV2 and TRBJ2-7, with D hard to call. The V end was cut by 5 bases, the J end by 2 bases, with 13 bases between. This CDR3 contains 14 residues. The germline V gene has CDR1 SNHLY and CDR2 FYNNEI. The CDR3 DNA reads as TGTGCCAGCAGTTCTTGGCAGAACCCCTACGAGCAGTACTTC. The encoded protein is CASSSWQNPYEQYF.

The gene calls are TRBV9 and TRBJ1-3; D is uncertain. CDR3 length: 14 amino acids. Germline V gene sequence: CDR1 SGDLS, CDR2 YYNGEE. Trimming pared 3 bases from V and 0 bases from J, leaving 7 bases between. The CDR3 loop reads CASSDPNSGNTIYF. CDR3 bases: TGTGCCAGCAGCGATCCCAACTCTGGAAACACCATATATTTT.

CDR3 sequence: CAISAVVGYEQYF. The CDR3 DNA reads TGTGCCATCAGTGCTGTGGTAGGGTACGAGCAGTACTTC. The chain uses TRBV10-3 and TRBJ2-7; D unclear. Trimming took 4 bases from V and 4 from J, leaving 11 bases between them. The CDR3 spans 13 residues. The germline CDR1 and CDR2 sequences are ENHRY and SYGVKD.

The chain carries TRBV4-3 and TRBJ1-4, with 8 bases matching TRBD1. V trimming: 0 bases; J trimming: 6 bases; junction bases outside the gene matches: 9. Germline CDR1 and CDR2: LGHNA and YSLEER. The CDR3 has 17 residues. The CDR3 sequence: CASSQDSIGTGYEKLFF. DNA of the CDR3: TGCGCCAGCAGCCAAGATAGTATCGGGACAGGCTATGAAAAACTGTTTTTT.

The V gene is TRBV7-9, the J gene TRBJ2-1; the match to TRBD1 covers 8 bases. CDR1 and CDR2 (germline): SEHNR, FQNEAQ (reference sequence). CDR3 length: 16 residues. V lost 5 bases to trimming and J lost 0 bases; unmatched junction nucleotides: 6. CDR3 nucleotides: TGTGCCAGCAGCATAGACAGGGGAAGCTCCTACAATGAGCAGTTCTTC. This gives the protein CASSIDRGSSYNEQFF.

This clone was detected only a few times. V and J are TRBV7-9 and TRBJ2-5; possible D gene TRBD2, 5 bases. CDR3 length: 14 residues. V was cut by 5 bases and J by 1 base, with 11 bases left in between. The germline CDR1 and CDR2 sequences are SEHNR and FQNEAQ (reference sequence). The CDR3 loop reads CASSEDLFQETQYF. In DNA form, the CDR3 reads TGTGCCAGCAGCGAGGACTTGTTCCAAGAGACCCAGTACTTC.

V and J are TRBV13 and TRBJ2-3, with TRBD2 as a possible D gene (5 bases). Germline CDR1 is PRHDT and CDR2 is FYEKMQ (reference sequence). CDR3 size: 13 residues. The V and J ends lost 5 bases and 8 bases respectively, with 14 bases between them. CDR3 DNA sequence: TGTGCCAGCAGCGAAATCGGGGATCTTACGCAGTATTTT. As protein: CASSEIGDLTQYF.

DNA of the CDR3: TGTGCCAGCAGCTCGGGACTAGCGGGAAACTACGAGCAGTACTTC. It specifies CASSSGLAGNYEQYF. The chain couples TRBV5-4 to TRBJ2-7; 13 bases line up with TRBD2. In germline, CDR1 is SGHNT, CDR2 YYREEE (reference sequence). The CDR3 extends over 15 amino acids. V lost 3 bases to trimming and J lost 3 bases; unmatched junction nucleotides: 3.

The rearrangement joins TRBV19 to TRBJ2-7, with D possibly TRBD2 on 5 matching bases. This CDR3 spans 13 amino acids. Germline V lookup: CDR1 LNHDA, CDR2 SQIVND (reference sequence). V gave up 1 base and J gave up 5 bases, with 9 bases separating them. The CDR3 loop is CASSIVGSDEQYF. The CDR3 DNA is TGTGCCAGTAGTATAGTAGGGAGTGACGAGCAGTACTTC.

CDR3 loop: CASSSLSQTDYEQYF. Here the CDR3 DNA reads TGTGCCAGCAGTTCCCTCTCCCAGACAGACTACGAGCAGTACTTC. V gene TRBV6-6 combines with J gene TRBJ2-7, with a weak D call TRBD1 (5 bases). Germline CDR1 and CDR2: MNHNY and SVGAGI (reference sequence). CDR3 length equals 15 residues. V lost 4 bases and J lost 3, with 16 bases in between.

This chain links TRBV27 with TRBJ2-7, with TRBD1 matching 10 bases. Germline V gene sequence: CDR1 MNHEY, CDR2 SMNVEV (reference sequence). Germline trimming cut 10 bases from V and 2 bases from J; bases unmatched to any gene: 14. The CDR3 totals 16 residues. The CDR3 DNA follows: TGTGCCACCCAGTCCCGGGACAGGGGCCGGACCTACGAGCAGTACTTC. Its protein is CATQSRDRGRTYEQYF.

The V and J genes are TRBV27 and TRBJ1-5; D perhaps matches TRBD1 (5 bases). Germline loops: CDR1 MNHEY, CDR2 SMNVEV (reference sequence). The germline V and J ends were trimmed by 6 bases and 3 bases, with 9 bases remaining between them. The CDR3 sequence is 13 residues long. Here the CDR3 reads CASRGGTNQPQHF. The CDR3 nucleotides read TGTGCCAGCAGGGGGGGGACCAATCAGCCCCAGCATTTT.

The J gene is TRBJ2-2, the V gene TRBV18; TRBD1 agrees at 9 bases. CDR3 size: 15 residues. The junction had 5 bases not matched to a gene; V was cut back by 5 bases and J by 4 bases. Per the germline V gene, CDR1 is KGHSH and CDR2 is LQKENI. The CDR3 region is CASSTGQGTTGELFF. The DNA for the CDR3 is TGTGCCAGCTCAACGGGACAGGGAACCACCGGGGAGCTGTTTTTT.

V is TRBV19 and J is TRBJ2-7; D might be TRBD1 or TRBD2, each matching 7 bases. Germline CDR1 LNHDA, CDR2 SQIVND (reference sequence). V lost 6 bases and J 1 base, leaving 16 bases between the germline ends. This CDR3 region has 15 residues. The CDR3 here is CASRLAAGQSYEQYF. The CDR3 DNA sequence: TGTGCCAGTAGACTCGCAGCGGGACAGTCCTACGAGCAGTACTTC.

This chain joins TRBV6-1 and TRBJ2-7; D may be TRBD1 (5 bases). The V gene lost 0 bases and the J gene lost 2 bases, with 5 bases spanning the gap. The germline V gene has CDR1 MNHNS and CDR2 SASEGT. The CDR3 is 13 amino acids. The CDR3 DNA is TGTGCCAGCAGTGAAGCGACAGCCTACGAGCAGTACTTC. Protein: CASSEATAYEQYF.

This clone was seen only a few times. The chain carries TRBV21-1 and TRBJ1-5. TRBV21-1 has pseudogene status. The length of the CDR3 is 17 residues. CDR3 nucleotides: TGTGCCAGCAGCCAGCAAATATCGCCAGCCATCAATCAGCCCCAGCATTTT. It codes for CASSQQISPAINQPQHF.

This sequence joins TRBV6-5 and TRBJ2-7; 9 positions agree with TRBD2. The CDR3 is 15 amino acids. The germline V gene has CDR1 MNHEY and CDR2 SVGAGI. V gave up 6 bases and J gave up 5 bases; unmatched junction bases: 11. The CDR3 DNA reads as TGTGCCAGCAGCGGCCTAGCGGGAACTGTCGACGAGCAGTACTTC. Translation: CASSGLAGTVDEQYF.

This chain uses TRBV20-1 with TRBJ1-2; possible D gene TRBD1, 5 bases. This CDR3 has 11 residues. The V and J ends lost 3 bases and 8 bases respectively, with 10 bases between them. CDR1 and CDR2 (germline): DFQATT, SNEGSKA (reference sequence). The CDR3 sequence is CSASRRDGYTF. The CDR3 DNA reads as TGCAGTGCTAGCCGCAGGGACGGCTACACCTTC.

The chain joins TRBV4-3 to TRBJ1-2, with 8 bases fitting TRBD1. With 0 bases clipped from V and 2 bases from J, the junction kept 5 bases outside the gene matches. The CDR3 loop spans 16 amino acids. Germline V CDR1 and CDR2: LGHNA, YSLEER. CDR3 bases: TGCGCCAGCAGCCAAGAAAGGGGACAGGTCAACTATGGCTACACCTTC. Protein product: CASSQERGQVNYGYTF.

V and J are TRBV5-8 and TRBJ2-5; D may be TRBD1 (6 bases). Germline V gene sequence: CDR1 SGHTS, CDR2 YDEGEE. The V end was cut by 4 bases, the J end by 5 bases, with 12 bases between. The CDR3 is made up of 13 amino acids. CDR3 nucleotides: TGTGCCAGCAGCCCAGGGGCGGCGGAGACCCAGTACTTC. This sequence encodes CASSPGAAETQYF.

This clone is a singleton in its sample. V and J are TRBV27 and TRBJ2-2; TRBD2 might be the D (6 bases). The V end lost 3 bases, the J end lost 7 bases, and 12 bases lay between the germline ends. The germline CDR1 and CDR2 sequences are MNHEY and SMNVEV (reference sequence). The CDR3 spans 14 residues. DNA for the CDR3: TGTGCCAGCAGTTTCGGGAGTAGGATCGGGGAGCTGTTTTTT. It yields the protein CASSFGSRIGELFF.

This clone came up many times. The chain combines TRBV4-3 with TRBJ2-7, with D hard to call. Per germline, CDR1 LGHNA and CDR2 YSLEER. The CDR3 contains 14 residues. Trimming shortened V by 4 bases and J by 6 bases, and 16 bases separated the two germline ends. In DNA form, the CDR3 reads TGCGCCAGCAGCCTCACAAGGAAAACGGGCGAGCAGTACTTC. It is translated as CASSLTRKTGEQYF.

This rearrangement joins TRBV27 to TRBJ2-7; 8 nucleotides agree with TRBD1. With V trimmed by 5 bases and J by 5 bases, 2 bases remained unmatched. CDR1 MNHEY and CDR2 SMNVEV come from the germline V gene (reference sequence). The CDR3 is 12 amino acids. DNA for the CDR3: TGTGCCAGCAGTGGACAGGGCGACGAGCAGTACTTC. This translates into CASSGQGDEQYF.

The V gene is TRBV5-5, the J gene TRBJ1-4; maybe TRBD1 (5 bases). There are 16 residues in the CDR3. Germline V gene data show CDR1 as SGHKS and CDR2 as YYEKEE (reference sequence). The V gene lost 2 bases and the J gene lost 3 bases, with 14 bases spanning the gap. For the CDR3, the DNA is TGTGCCAGCAGCTTTGGACGGGGACTCGCTAATGAAAAACTGTTTTTT. Translating gives CASSFGRGLANEKLFF.

The V and J genes are TRBV27 and TRBJ2-5, with TRBD1 identical over 7 bases. Germline V gene lookup returns CDR1 MNHEY and CDR2 SMNVEV (reference sequence). This CDR3 spans 15 amino acids. V shed 3 bases and J 5 bases; nucleotides not matched to a gene: 9. The CDR3 region has the DNA TGTGCCAGCAGTTTCTTCCGGGGACAGATGGAGACCCAGTACTTC. Its protein product is CASSFFRGQMETQYF.